The next 3 T cell receptor beta chains were all read from a single sample in a study of blood T cell repertoires in COVID-19. Sequencing was performed with immunoSEQ multiplex PCR; in TCRdb, only in-frame clones are kept and a portion is missing. The repertoire holds 120,000 to 150,000 clones, with about four fifths as singletons. What was sequenced was PBMCs or T cells enriched from blood (not recorded which). Receptor source: a woman aged 45 to 65 who had been exposed to COVID-19.

The rearrangement uses TRBV5-1 and TRBJ2-2; 7 nucleotides align to TRBD1. The CDR3 has 15 amino acids. Germline CDR1 and CDR2: SGHRS and YFSETQ. J was trimmed by 4 bases and V by 3 bases; bases with no gene match: 6. CDR3 in DNA: TGCGCCAGCAGCTCGACGACAGGGCCCACCGGGGAGCTGTTTTTT. Protein product: CASSSTTGPTGELFF.

The gene calls are TRBV5-1 and TRBJ1-1; 9 bases are shared with TRBD1. J gave up 3 bases and V 7 bases, and 4 bases lay outside the gene matches. The CDR3 covers 13 residues. CDR1 is SGHRS and CDR2 is YFSETQ in the germline V gene. The CDR3 sequence is CASRTGVDTEAFF. CDR3 sequence (DNA): TGCGCCAGCCGGACAGGGGTAGACACTGAAGCTTTCTTT.

The V gene is TRBV7-9, the J gene TRBJ1-6; D is uncertain. Trimming shortened V by 2 bases and J by 10 bases, and 15 bases separated the two germline ends. CDR1 and CDR2 (germline): SEHNR, FQNEAQ (reference sequence). This CDR3 has 15 residues. CDR3 nucleotides: TGTGCCAGCAGCTTAACGGGGAAAGATGGGTCACCCCTCCACTTT. It translates to CASSLTGKDGSPLHF. The variable domain in full, completed from reference TRBV7-9 and TRBJ1-6, reads DTGVSQNPRHKITKRGQNVTFRCDPISEHNRLYWYRQTLGQGPEFLTYFQNEAQLEKSRLLSDRFSAERPKGSFSTLEIQRTEQGDSAMYLCASSLTGKDGSPLHFGNGTRLTVT.